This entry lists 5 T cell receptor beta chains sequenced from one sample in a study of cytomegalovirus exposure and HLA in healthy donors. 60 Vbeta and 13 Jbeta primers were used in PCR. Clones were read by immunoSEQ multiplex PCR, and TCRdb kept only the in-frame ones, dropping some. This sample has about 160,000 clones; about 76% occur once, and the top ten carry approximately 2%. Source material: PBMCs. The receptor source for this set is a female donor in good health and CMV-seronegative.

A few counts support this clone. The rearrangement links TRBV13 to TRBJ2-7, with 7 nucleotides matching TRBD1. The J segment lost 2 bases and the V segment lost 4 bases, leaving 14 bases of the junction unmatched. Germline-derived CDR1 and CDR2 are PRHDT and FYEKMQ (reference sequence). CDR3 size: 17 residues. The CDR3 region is CASSSLGLTGLTYEQYF. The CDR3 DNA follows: TGTGCCAGCAGCTCCCTAGGTTTGACAGGGCTCACCTACGAGCAGTACTTC.

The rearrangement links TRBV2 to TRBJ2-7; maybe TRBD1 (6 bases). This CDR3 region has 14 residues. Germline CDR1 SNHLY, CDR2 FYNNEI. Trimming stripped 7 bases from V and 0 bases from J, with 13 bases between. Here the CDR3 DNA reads TGTGCCAGCATCCGACAGGCGTACTCCTACGAGCAGTACTTC. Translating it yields CASIRQAYSYEQYF.

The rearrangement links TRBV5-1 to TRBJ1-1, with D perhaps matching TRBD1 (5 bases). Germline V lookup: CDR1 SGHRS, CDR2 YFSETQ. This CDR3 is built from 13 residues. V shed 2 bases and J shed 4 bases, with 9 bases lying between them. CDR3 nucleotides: TGCGCCAGCAGCTTCCAGGGAGGCACTGAAGCTTTCTTT. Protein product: CASSFQGGTEAFF.

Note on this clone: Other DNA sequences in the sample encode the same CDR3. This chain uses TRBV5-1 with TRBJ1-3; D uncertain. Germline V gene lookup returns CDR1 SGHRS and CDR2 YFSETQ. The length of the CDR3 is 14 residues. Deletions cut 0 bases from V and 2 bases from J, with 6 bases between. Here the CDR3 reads CASSLAGTGNTIYF. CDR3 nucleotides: TGCGCCAGCAGCTTGGCAGGAACTGGAAACACCATATATTTT. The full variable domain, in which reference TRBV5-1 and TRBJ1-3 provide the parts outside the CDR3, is KAGVTQTPRYLIKTRGQQVTLSCSPISGHRSVSWYQQTPGQGLQFLFEYFSETQRNKGNFPGRFSGRQFSNSRSEMNVSTLELGDSALYLCASSLAGTGNTIYFGEGSWLTVV.

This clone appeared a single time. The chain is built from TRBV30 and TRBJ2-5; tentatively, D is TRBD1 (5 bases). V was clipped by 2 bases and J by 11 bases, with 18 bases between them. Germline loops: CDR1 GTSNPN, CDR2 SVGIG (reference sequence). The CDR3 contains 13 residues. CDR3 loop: CAWSQTASLWQYF. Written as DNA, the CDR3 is TGTGCCTGGAGTCAGACAGCCTCGTTATGGCAGTACTTC.